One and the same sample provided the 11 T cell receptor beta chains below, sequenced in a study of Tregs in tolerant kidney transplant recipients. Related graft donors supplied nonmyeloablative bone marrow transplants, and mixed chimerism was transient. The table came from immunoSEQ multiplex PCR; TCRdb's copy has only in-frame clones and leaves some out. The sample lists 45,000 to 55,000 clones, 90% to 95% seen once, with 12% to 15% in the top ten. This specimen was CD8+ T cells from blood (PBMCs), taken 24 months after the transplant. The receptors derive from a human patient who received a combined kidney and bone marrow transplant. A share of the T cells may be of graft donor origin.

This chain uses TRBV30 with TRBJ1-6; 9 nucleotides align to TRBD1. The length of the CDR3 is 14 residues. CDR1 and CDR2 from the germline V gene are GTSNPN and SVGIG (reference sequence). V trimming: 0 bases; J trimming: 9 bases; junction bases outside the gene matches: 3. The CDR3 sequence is CAWSVGTGSSPLHF. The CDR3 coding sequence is TGTGCCTGGAGTGTCGGGACAGGGAGTTCACCCCTCCACTTT.

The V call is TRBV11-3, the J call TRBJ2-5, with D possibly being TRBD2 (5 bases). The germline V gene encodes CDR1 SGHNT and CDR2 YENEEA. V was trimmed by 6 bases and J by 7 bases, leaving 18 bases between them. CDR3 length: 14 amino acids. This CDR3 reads CASRNKDSPGTQYF. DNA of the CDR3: TGTGCCAGCAGGAACAAGGACTCCCCGGGGACCCAGTACTTC.

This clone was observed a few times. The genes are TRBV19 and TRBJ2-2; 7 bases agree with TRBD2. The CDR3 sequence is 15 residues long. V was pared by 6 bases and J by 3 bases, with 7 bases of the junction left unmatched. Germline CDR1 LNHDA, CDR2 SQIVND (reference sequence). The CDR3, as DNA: TGTGCCAGTAGATCGTTTCTAGCGGACACCGGGGAGCTGTTTTTT. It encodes CASRSFLADTGELFF.

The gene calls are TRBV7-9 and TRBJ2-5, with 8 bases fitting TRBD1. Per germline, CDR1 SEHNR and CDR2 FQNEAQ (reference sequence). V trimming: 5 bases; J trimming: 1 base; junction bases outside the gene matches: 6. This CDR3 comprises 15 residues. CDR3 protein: CASSARQGLQETQYF. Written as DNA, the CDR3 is TGTGCCAGCAGCGCCCGACAGGGGCTCCAAGAGACCCAGTACTTC.

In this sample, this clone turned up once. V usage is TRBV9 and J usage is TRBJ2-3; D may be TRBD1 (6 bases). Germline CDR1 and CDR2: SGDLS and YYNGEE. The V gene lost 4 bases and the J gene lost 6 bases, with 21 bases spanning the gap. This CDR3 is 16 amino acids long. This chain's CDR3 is CASSLGHLGSGDTQYF. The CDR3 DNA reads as TGTGCCAGCAGCCTGGGACACCTTGGGTCCGGGGATACGCAGTATTTT.

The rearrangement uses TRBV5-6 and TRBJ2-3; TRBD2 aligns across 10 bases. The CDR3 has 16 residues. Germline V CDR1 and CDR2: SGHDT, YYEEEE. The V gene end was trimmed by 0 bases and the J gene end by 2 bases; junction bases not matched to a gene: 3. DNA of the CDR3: TGTGCCAGCAGCTTGGCACTAGCGGGGTACACAGATACGCAGTATTTT. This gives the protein CASSLALAGYTDTQYF.

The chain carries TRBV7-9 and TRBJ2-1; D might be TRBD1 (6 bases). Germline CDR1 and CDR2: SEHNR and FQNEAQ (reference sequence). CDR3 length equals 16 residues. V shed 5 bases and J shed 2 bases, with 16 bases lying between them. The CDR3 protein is CASSENTGIAYNEQFF. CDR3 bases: TGTGCCAGCAGCGAAAACACAGGGATTGCCTACAATGAGCAGTTCTTC.

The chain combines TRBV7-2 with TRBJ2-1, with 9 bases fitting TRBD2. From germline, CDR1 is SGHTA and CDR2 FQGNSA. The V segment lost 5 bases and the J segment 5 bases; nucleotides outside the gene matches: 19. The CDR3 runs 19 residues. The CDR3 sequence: CASSPRLGASGTIHNEQFF. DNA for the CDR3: TGTGCCAGCAGCCCCAGGTTAGGGGCTAGCGGGACCATCCACAATGAGCAGTTCTTC. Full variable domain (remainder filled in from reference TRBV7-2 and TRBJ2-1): GAGVSQSPSNKVTEKGKDVELRCDPISGHTALYWYRQSLGQGLEFLIYFQGNSAPDKSGLPSDRFSAERTGGSVSTLTIQRTQQEDSAVYLCASSPRLGASGTIHNEQFFGPGTRLTVL.

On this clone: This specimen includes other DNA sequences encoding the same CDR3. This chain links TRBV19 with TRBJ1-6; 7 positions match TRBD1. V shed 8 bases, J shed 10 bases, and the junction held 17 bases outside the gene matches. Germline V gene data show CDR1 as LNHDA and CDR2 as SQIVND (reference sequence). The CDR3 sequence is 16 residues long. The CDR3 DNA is TGTGCCAGTGGGCCGGGACAGTTCTTCCTGCACTCACCCCTCCACTTT. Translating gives CASGPGQFFLHSPLHF.

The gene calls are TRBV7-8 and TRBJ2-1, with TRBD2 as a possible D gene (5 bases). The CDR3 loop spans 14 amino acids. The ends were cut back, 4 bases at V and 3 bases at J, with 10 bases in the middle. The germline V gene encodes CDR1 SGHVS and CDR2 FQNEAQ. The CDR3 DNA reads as TGTGCCAGCAGCTCCCCCGGACTCTACAATGAGCAGTTCTTC. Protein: CASSSPGLYNEQFF.

The CDR3 bases are TGTGCCAGCAGTTTTACAGATAACTATGGCTACACCTTC. It translates to CASSFTDNYGYTF. The chain combines TRBV2 with TRBJ1-2, with unresolved D. Trimming stripped 5 bases from V and 1 base from J, with 8 bases between. Germline CDR1 and CDR2: SNHLY and FYNNEI. This CDR3 has 13 residues.